This note documents a single T cell receptor (beta chain) sequence. Other DNA sequences in this sample translate to the same CDR3. This sample stems from a study of blood T cell repertoires in COVID-19. In the study overall: Donors in the United States, Italy and Spain gave samples during acute or convalescent COVID-19.

The CDR3 sequence is 15 residues long. V shed 0 bases and J shed 0 bases, with 7 bases lying between them. CDR1 and CDR2 (germline): SGHRS, YFSETQ. Per the study methods: Amplifying reference gene primers gave estimates of nucleated cell counts. The repertoire was sequenced with immunoSEQ multiplex PCR; TCRdb's copy has only in-frame clones and lacks some. Clone size and V and J calls were adopted from that table, with D and trimming inferred from the DNA. This table has about 400,000 clones, approximately 90% appearing once. Material for sequencing was peripheral blood. The chain has TRBV5-1 and TRBJ1-5; no clear D gene. This clonotype originated in a woman younger than 45 with acute or convalescent COVID-19. The CDR3 loop reads CASSLGENSNQPQHF. The CDR3 DNA is TGCGCCAGCAGCTTGGGGGAGAATAGCAATCAGCCCCAGCATTTT.